The subject of this entry is one T cell receptor beta chain. The sample belongs to a study of OX40 agonist ivuxolimab in advanced cancers. This table comes from immunoSEQ multiplex PCR, and its TCRdb copy is limited to in-frame clones, with some not included. The table shows 50,000 to 70,000 clones, with approximately 80% occurring only once. This TCR was sampled from an adult with an advanced solid tumor such as melanoma, head and neck, liver or kidney cancer. Source: CD4+ or CD8+ T cells sorted from blood, taken in a trial of the OX40 agonist ivuxolimab.

Here the CDR3 DNA reads TGTGCCAGCAGCTTAGCGTGGGGGGGGGCTTCGAGTGAAGCTTTCTTT. This translates into CASSLAWGGASSEAFF. The rearrangement uses TRBV7-9 and TRBJ1-1; D is perhaps TRBD1 (6 bases). Germline V gives CDR1 SEHNR, CDR2 FQNEAQ (reference sequence). This CDR3 comprises 16 residues. V was pared by 0 bases and J by 7 bases, with 18 bases between.